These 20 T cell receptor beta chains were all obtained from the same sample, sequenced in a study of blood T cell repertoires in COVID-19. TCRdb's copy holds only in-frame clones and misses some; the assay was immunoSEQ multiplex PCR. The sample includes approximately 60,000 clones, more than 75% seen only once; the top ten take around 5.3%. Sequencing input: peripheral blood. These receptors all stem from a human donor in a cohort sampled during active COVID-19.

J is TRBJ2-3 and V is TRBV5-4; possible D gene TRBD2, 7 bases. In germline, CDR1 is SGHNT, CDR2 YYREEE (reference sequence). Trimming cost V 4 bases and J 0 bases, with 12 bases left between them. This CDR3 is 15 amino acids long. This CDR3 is CASSGGRGSTDTQYF. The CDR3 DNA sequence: TGTGCCAGCAGCGGGGGGCGGGGGAGCACAGATACGCAGTATTTT.

The CDR3 sequence: CSVETGPYEQYF. The CDR3 DNA is TGCAGCGTAGAGACAGGGCCCTACGAGCAGTACTTC. This chain connects TRBV29-1 to TRBJ2-7, with 7 bases lining up with TRBD1. Trimming cost V 6 bases and J 2 bases; bases outside gene matches: 4. The CDR3 is 12 residues long. Germline V gene sequence: CDR1 SQVTM, CDR2 ANQGSEA.

CDR3: CASTLSGGGQGFYEQYF. The CDR3 nucleotides are TGTGCCAGCACCCTTAGTGGGGGGGGCCAGGGGTTCTACGAGCAGTACTTC. V and J are TRBV7-2 and TRBJ2-7; maybe TRBD2 (7 bases). Germline V lookup: CDR1 SGHTA, CDR2 FQGNSA. The CDR3 runs to 17 residues. Trimming took 7 bases from V and 3 from J, leaving 25 bases between them. Full variable domain (remainder filled in from reference TRBV7-2 and TRBJ2-7): GAGVSQSPSNKVTEKGKDVELRCDPISGHTALYWYRQSLGQGLEFLIYFQGNSAPDKSGLPSDRFSAERTGGSVSTLTIQRTQQEDSAVYLCASTLSGGGQGFYEQYFGPGTRLTVT.

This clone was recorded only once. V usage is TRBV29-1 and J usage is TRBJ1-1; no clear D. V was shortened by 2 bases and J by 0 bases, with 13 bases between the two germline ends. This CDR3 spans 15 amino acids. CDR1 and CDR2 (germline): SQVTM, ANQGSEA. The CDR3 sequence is CSVEWQAHMNTEAFF. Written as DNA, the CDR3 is TGCAGCGTTGAATGGCAGGCACACATGAACACTGAAGCTTTCTTT.

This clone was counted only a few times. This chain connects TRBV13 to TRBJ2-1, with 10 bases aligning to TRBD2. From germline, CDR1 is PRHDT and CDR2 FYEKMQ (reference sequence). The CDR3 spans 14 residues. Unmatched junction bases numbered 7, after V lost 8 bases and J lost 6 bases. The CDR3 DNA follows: TGTGCCAGCGGATTTAGCGGGGGGACCAATGAGCAGTTCTTC. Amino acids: CASGFSGGTNEQFF.

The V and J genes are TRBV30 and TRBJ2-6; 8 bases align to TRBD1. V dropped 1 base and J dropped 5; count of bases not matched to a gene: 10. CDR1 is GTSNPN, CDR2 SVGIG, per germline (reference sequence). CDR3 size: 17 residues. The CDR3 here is CAWSAKGQGPWANVLTF. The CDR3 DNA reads TGTGCCTGGAGTGCTAAAGGACAGGGCCCATGGGCCAACGTCCTGACTTTC.

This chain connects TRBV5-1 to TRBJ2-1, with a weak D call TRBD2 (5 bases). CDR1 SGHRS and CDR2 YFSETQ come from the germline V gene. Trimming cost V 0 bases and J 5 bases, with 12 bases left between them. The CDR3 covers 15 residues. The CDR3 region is CASSLVSGFNNEQFF. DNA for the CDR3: TGCGCCAGCAGCTTGGTTTCGGGGTTCAACAATGAGCAGTTCTTC.

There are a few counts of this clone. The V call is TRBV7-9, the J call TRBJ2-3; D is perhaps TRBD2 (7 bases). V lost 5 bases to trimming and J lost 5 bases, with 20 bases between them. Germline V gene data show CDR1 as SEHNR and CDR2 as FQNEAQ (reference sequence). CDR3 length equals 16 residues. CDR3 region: CASSMRTGGIVDTQYF. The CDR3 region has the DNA TGTGCCAGCAGCATGAGAACGGGGGGCATCGTAGATACGCAGTATTTT.

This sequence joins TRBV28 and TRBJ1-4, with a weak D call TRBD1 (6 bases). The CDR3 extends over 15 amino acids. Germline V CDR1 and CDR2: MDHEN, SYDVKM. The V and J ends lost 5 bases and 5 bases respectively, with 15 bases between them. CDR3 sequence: CASSAPGQLNEKLFF. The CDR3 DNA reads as TGTGCCAGCAGTGCCCCGGGACAACTAAATGAAAAACTGTTTTTT. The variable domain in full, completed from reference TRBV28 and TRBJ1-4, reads DVKVTQSSRYLVKRTGEKVFLECVQDMDHENMFWYRQDPGLGLRLIYFSYDVKMKEKGDIPEGYSVSREKKERFSLILESASTNQTSMYLCASSAPGQLNEKLFFGSGTQLSVL.

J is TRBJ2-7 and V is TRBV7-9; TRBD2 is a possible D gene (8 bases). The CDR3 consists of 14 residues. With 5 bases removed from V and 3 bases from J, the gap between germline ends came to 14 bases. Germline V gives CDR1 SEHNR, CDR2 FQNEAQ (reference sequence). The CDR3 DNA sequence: TGTGCCAGCAGCCGGGAGGGGGCAAACTACGAGCAGTACTTC. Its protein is CASSREGANYEQYF. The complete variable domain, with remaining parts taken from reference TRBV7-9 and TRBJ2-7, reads DTGVSQNPRHKITKRGQNVTFRCDPISEHNRLYWYRQTLGQGPEFLTYFQNEAQLEKSRLLSDRFSAERPKGSFSTLEIQRTEQGDSAMYLCASSREGANYEQYFGPGTRLTVT.

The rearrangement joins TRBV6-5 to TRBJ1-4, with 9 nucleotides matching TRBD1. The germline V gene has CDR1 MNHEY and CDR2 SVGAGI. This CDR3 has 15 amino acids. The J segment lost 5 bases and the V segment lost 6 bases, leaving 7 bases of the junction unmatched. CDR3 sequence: CASRKQGARNEKLFF. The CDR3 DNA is TGTGCCAGCAGAAAACAGGGGGCGCGAAATGAAAAACTGTTTTTT.

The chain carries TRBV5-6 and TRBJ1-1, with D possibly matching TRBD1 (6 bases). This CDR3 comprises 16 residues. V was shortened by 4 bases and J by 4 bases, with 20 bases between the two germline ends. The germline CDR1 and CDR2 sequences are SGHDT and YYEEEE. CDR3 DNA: TGTGCCAGCAGCCCGACTCCGGGGGGCGACAGCACTGAAGCTTTCTTT. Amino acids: CASSPTPGGDSTEAFF.

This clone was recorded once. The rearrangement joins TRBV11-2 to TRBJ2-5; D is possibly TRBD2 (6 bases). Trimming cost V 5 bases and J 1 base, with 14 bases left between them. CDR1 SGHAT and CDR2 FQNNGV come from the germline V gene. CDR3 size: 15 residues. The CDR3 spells CASSQITGLQETQYF. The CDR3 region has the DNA TGTGCCAGCAGCCAAATCACGGGACTCCAAGAGACCCAGTACTTC.

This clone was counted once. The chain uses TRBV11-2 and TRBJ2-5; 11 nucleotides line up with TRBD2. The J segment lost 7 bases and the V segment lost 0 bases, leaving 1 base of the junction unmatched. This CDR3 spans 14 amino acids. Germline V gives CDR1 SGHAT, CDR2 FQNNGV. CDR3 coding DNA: TGTGCCAGCAGCTTAGATCTAGCGGGGGGGACCCAGTACTTC. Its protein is CASSLDLAGGTQYF.

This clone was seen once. The DNA of the CDR3 is TGTGCCAGCAGCCCAATAGCGGGGGGCACAGATACGCAGTATTTT. Its translation: CASSPIAGGTDTQYF. The rearrangement links TRBV9 to TRBJ2-3, with 9 bases aligning to TRBD2. The CDR3 has 15 amino acids. V was clipped by 4 bases and J by 1 base; unmatched bases: 4. Germline V gives CDR1 SGDLS, CDR2 YYNGEE.

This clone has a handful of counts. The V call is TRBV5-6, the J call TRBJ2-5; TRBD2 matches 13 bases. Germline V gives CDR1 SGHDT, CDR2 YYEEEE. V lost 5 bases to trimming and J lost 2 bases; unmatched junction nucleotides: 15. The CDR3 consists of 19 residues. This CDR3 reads CASRKVGLAGRREQETQYF. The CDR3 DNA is TGTGCCAGCAGGAAGGTGGGACTAGCGGGGAGGCGGGAGCAAGAGACCCAGTACTTC.

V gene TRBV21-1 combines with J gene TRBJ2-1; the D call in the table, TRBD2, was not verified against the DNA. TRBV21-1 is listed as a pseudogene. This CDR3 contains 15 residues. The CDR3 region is CASSKPAGKGNEQFF. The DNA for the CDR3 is TGTGCCAGCAGCAAACCGGCGGGGAAAGGCAATGAGCAGTTCTTC.

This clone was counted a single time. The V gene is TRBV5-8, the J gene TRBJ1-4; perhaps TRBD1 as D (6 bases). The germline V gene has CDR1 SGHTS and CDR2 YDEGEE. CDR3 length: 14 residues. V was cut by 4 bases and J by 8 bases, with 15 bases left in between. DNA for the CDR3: TGTGCCAGCAGCCCCCGGACAGTAAGGGAAAAACTGTTTTTT. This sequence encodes CASSPRTVREKLFF.

CDR3: CASSQDRAAGVREKLFF. The CDR3 DNA reads as TGCGCCAGCAGCCAAGATAGAGCGGCAGGGGTTCGAGAAAAACTGTTTTTT. This sequence joins TRBV4-3 and TRBJ1-4; D may be TRBD1 (6 bases). The CDR3 is 17 amino acids. The V end lost 0 bases, the J end lost 8 bases, and 19 bases lay between the germline ends. Germline V gene sequence: CDR1 LGHNA, CDR2 YSLEER.

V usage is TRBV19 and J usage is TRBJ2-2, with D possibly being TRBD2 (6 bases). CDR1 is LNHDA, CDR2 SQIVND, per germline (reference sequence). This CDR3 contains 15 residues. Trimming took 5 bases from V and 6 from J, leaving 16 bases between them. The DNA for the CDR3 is TGTGCCAGTAGTCCCAGCTGGAGGGGTGCCGGGGAGCTGTTTTTT. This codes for CASSPSWRGAGELFF.